Below, one TCR beta chain is given with its context. Antigen unknown. This sample is drawn from a study of cytomegalovirus exposure and HLA in healthy donors. Across the whole study: Within the Caucasian-associated ancestry cluster were roughly 82% of the 398 genotyped donors. Study-level findings and limits: TRBV6-2, TRBV6-3 and other indistinguishable V segments were excluded. With further analysis later on, most CMV-associated TCR beta chains appeared HLA-restricted.

Germline V gene data show CDR1 as MNHEY and CDR2 as SMNVEV (reference sequence). This CDR3 spans 14 amino acids. Deletions cut 1 base from V and 4 bases from J, with 8 bases between. 13 Jbeta primers and 60 Vbeta primers were used for the PCR. Sequenced by immunoSEQ multiplex PCR; TCRdb stores in-frame clones only, minus some. Recorded for this sample: 200,000 to 250,000 clones. J is TRBJ1-5 and V is TRBV27; D is unresolved. This receptor was obtained from a woman in her twenties or thirties in good health and CMV-seropositive. Sequencing input: PBMCs. The CDR3 bases are TGTGCCAGCAGTTTATTTGAGGGAAATCAGCCCCAGCATTTT. This encodes CASSLFEGNQPQHF.